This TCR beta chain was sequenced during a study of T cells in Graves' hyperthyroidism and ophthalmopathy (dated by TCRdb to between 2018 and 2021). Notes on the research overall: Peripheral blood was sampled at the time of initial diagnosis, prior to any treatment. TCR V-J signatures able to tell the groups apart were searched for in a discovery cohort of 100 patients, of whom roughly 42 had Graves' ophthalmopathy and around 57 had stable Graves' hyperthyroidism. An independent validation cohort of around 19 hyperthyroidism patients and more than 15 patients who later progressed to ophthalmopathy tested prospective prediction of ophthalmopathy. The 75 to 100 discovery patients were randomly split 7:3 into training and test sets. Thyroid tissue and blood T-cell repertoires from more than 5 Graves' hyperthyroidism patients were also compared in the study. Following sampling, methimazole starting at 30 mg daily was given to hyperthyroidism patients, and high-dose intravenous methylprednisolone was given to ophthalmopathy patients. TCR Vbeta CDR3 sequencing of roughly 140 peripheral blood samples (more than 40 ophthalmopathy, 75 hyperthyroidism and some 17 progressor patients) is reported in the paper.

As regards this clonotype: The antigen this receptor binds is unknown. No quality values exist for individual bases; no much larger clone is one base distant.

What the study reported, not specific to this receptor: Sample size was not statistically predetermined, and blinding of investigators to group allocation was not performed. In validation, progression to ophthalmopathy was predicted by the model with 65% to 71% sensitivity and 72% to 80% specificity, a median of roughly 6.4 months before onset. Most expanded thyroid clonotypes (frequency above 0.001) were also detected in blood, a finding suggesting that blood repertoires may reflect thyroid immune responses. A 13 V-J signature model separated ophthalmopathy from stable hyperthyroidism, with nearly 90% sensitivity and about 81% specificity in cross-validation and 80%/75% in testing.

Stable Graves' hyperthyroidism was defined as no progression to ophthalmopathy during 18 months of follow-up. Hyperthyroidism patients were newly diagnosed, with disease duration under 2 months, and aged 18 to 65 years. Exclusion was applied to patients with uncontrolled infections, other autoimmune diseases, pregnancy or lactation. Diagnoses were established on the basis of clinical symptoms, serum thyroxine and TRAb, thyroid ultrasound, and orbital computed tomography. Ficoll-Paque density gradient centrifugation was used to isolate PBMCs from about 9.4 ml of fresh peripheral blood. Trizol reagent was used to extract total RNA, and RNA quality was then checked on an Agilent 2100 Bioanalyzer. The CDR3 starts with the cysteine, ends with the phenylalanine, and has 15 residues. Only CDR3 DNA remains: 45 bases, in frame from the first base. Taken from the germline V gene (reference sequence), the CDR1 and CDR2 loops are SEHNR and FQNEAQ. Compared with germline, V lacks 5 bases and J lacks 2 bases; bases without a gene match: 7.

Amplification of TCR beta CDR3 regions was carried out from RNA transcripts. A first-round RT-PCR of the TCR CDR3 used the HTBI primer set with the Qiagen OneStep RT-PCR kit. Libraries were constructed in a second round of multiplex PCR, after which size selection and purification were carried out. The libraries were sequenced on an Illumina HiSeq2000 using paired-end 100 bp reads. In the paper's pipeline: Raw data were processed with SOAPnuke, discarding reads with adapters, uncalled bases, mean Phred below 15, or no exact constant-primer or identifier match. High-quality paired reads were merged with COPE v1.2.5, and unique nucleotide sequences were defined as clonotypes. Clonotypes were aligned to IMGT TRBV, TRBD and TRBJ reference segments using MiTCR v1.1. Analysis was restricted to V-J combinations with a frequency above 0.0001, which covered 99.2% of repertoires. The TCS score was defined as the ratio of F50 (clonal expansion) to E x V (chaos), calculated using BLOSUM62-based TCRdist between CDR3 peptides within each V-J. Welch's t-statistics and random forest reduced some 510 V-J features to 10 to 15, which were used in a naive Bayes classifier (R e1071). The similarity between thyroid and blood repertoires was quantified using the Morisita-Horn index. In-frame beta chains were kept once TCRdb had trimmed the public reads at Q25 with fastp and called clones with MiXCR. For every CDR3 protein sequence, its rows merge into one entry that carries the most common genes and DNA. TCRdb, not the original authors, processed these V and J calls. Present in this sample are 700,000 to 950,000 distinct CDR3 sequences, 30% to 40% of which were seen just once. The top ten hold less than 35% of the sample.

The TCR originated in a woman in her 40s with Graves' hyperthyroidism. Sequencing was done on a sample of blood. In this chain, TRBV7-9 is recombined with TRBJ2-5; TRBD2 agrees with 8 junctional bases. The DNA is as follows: TGTGCCAGCAGCCCTCGACTAGCGAGGCAAGAGACCCAGTACTTC. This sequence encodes CASSPRLARQETQYF. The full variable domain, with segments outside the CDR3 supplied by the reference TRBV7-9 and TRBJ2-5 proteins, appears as DTGVSQNPRHKITKRGQNVTFRCDPISEHNRLYWYRQTLGQGPEFLTYFQNEAQLEKSRLLSDRFSAERPKGSFSTLEIQRTEQGDSAMYLCASSPRLARQETQYFGPGTRLLVL.